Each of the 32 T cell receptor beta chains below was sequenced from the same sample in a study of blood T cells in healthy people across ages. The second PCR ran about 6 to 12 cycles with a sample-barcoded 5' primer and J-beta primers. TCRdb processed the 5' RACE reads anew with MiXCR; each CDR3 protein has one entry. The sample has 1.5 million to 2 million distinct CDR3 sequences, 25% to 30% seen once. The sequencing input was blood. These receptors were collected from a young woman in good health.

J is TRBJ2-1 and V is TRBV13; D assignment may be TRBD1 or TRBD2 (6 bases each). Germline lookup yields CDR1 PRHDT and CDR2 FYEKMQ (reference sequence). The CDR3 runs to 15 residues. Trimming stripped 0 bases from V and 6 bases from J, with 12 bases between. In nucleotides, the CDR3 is TGTGCCAGCAGCTTAGGCGGGGGCGTCACCAATGAGCAGTTCTTC. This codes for CASSLGGGVTNEQFF.

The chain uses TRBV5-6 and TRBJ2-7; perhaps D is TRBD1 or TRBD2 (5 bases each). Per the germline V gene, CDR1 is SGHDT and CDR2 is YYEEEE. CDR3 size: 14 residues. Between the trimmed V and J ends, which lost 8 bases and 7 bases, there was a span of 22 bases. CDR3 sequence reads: CASAGSPQGEEQYF. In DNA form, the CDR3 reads TGTGCCAGTGCGGGCAGTCCCCAGGGAGAAGAGCAGTACTTC.

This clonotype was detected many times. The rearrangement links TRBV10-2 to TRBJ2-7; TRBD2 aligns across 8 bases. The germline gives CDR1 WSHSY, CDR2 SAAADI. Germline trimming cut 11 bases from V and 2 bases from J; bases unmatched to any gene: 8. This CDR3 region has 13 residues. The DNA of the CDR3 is TGCGCCGGACCTTTGCGGGAGGCCTACGAGCAGTACTTC. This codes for CAGPLREAYEQYF.

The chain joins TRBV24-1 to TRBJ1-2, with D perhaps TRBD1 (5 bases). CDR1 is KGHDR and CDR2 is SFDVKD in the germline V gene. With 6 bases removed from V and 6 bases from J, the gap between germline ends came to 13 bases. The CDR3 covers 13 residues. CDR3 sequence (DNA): TGTGCCACCAGTCAGACAGCTACGGATGGCTACACCTTC. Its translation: CATSQTATDGYTF.

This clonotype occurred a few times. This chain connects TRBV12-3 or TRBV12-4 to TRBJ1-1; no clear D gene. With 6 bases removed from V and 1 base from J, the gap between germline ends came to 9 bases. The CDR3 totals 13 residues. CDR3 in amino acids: CASSRRSNTEAFF. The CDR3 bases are TGTGCCAGCAGCCGACGGTCGAACACTGAAGCTTTCTTT.

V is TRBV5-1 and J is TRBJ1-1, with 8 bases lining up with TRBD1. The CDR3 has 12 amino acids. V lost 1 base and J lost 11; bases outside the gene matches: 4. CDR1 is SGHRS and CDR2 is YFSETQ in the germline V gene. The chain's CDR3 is CASSLIRGQAFF. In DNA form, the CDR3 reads TGCGCCAGCAGCTTGATCAGGGGGCAGGCTTTCTTT.

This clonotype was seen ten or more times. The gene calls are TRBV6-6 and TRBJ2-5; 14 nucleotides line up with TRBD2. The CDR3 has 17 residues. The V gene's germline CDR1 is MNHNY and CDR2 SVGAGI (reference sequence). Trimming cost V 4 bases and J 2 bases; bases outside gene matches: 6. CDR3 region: CASSSPRLAGGQETQYF. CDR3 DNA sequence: TGTGCCAGCAGTTCCCCCAGACTAGCGGGGGGGCAAGAGACCCAGTACTTC.

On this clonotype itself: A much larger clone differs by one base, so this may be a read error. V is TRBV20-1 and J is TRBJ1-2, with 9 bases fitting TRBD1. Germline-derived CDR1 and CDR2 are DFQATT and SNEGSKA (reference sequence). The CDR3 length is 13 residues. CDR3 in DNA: TGCAGTGCCATCAGGACAGGGGAGGATGGCTGCACCTTC. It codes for CSAIRTGEDGCTF.

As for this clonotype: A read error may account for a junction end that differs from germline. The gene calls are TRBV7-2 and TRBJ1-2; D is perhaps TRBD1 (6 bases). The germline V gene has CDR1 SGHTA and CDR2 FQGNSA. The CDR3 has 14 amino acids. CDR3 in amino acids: CASTPQGPSYGCTF. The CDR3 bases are TGTGCCAGCACCCCTCAGGGGCCGAGCTATGGCTGCACCTTC.

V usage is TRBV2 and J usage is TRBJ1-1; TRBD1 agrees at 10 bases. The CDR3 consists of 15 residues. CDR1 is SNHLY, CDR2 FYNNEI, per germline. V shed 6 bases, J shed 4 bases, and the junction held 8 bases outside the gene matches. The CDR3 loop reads CASRRQGADGTEAFF. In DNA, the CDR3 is TGTGCCAGCAGACGACAGGGGGCAGATGGCACTGAAGCTTTCTTT.

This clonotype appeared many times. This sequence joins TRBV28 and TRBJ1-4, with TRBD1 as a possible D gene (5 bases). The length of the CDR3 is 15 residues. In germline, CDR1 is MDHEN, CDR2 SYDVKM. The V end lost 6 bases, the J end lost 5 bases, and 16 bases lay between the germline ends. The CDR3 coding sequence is TGTGCCAGCAGCGCCCCGGGACGGGGAAATGAAAAACTGTTTTTT. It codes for CASSAPGRGNEKLFF.

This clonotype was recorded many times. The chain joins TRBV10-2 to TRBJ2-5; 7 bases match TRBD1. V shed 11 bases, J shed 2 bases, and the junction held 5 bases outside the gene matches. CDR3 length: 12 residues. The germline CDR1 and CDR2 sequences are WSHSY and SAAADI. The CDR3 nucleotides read TGCGCCGCCTTGGACAGGCAAGAGACCCAGTACTTC. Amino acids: CAALDRQETQYF.

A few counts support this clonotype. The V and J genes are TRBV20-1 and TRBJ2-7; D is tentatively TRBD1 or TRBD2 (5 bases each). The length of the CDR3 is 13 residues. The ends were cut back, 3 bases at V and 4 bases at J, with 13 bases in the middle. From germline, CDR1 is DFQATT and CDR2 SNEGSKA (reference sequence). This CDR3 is CSASPGTKYEQYF. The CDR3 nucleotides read TGCAGTGCTAGCCCAGGGACGAAATACGAGCAGTACTTC.

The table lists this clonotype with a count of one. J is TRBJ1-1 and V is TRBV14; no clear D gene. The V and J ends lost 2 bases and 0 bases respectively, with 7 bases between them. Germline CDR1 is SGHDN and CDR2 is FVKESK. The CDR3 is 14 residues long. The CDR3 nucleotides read TGTGCCAGCAGCCAACAACACTTGAACACTGAAGCTTTCTTT. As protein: CASSQQHLNTEAFF.

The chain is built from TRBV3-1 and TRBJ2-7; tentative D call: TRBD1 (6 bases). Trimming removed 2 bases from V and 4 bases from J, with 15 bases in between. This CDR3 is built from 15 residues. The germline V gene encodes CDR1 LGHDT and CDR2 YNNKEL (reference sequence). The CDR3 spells CASSQSTGVQYEQYF. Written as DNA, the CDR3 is TGTGCCAGCAGCCAATCGACAGGAGTTCAATACGAGCAGTACTTC.

The CDR3 DNA reads TGCAGTGCTCCGGGACTAGTAGGGGGGGAGACCCAGTACTTC. Protein product: CSAPGLVGGETQYF. The chain employs TRBV20-1 and TRBJ2-5; TRBD2 matches at 8 bases. V shed 5 bases and J 5 bases; nucleotides not matched to a gene: 10. CDR3 size: 14 residues. Germline CDR1 is DFQATT and CDR2 is SNEGSKA (reference sequence).

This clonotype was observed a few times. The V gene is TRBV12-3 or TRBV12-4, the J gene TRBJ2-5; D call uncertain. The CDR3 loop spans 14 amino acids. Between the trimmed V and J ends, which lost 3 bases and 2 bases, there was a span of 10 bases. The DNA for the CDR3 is TGTGCCAGCAGTTTCGGCTTCGTACAAGAGACCCAGTACTTC. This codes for CASSFGFVQETQYF.

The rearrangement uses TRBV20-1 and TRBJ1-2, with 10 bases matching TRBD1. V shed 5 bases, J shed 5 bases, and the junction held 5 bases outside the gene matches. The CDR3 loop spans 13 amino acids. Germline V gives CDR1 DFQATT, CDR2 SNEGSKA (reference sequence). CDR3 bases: TGCAGTGCTGCGGACAGGGGGTCATATGGCTACACCTTC. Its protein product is CSAADRGSYGYTF.

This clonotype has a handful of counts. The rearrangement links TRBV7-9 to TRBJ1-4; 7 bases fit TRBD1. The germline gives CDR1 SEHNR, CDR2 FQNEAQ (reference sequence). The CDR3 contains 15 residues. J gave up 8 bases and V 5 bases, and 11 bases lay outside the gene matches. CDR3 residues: CASSPLAGGKEKLFF. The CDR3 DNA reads TGTGCCAGCAGCCCCCTTGCAGGGGGGAAGGAAAAACTGTTTTTT. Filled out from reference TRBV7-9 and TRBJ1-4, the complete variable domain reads DTGVSQNPRHKITKRGQNVTFRCDPISEHNRLYWYRQTLGQGPEFLTYFQNEAQLEKSRLLSDRFSAERPKGSFSTLEIQRTEQGDSAMYLCASSPLAGGKEKLFFGSGTQLSVL.

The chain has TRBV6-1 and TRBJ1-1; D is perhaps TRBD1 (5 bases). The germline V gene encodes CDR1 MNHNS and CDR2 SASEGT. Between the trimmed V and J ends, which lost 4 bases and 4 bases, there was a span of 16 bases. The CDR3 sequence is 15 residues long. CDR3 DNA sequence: TGTGCCAGCAGTGGCCTCCGGGACGGCCGCACTGAAGCTTTCTTT. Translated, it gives CASSGLRDGRTEAFF.

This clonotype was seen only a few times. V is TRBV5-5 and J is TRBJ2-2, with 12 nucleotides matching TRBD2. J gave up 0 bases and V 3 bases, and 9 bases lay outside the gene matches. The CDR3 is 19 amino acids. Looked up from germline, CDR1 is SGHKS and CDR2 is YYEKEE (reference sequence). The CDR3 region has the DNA TGTGCCAGCAGCTCGACTAGCGGGGGACTTGCAACGAACACCGGGGAGCTGTTTTTT. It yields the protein CASSSTSGGLATNTGELFF.

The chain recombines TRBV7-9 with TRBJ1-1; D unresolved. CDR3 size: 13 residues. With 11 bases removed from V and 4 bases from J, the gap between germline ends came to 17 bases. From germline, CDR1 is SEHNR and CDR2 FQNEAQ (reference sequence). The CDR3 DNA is TGTGCCGTGCTTTCCGGAATGAGCACTGAAGCTTTCTTT. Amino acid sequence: CAVLSGMSTEAFF. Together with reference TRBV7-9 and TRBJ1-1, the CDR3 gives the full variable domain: DTGVSQNPRHKITKRGQNVTFRCDPISEHNRLYWYRQTLGQGPEFLTYFQNEAQLEKSRLLSDRFSAERPKGSFSTLEIQRTEQGDSAMYLCAVLSGMSTEAFFGQGTRLTVV.

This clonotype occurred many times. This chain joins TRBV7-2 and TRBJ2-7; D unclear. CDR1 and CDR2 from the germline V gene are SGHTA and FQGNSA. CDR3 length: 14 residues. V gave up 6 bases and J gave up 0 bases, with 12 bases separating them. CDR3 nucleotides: TGTGCCAGCAGTCCCGGAAGCGTCTCCTACGAGCAGTACTTC. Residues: CASSPGSVSYEQYF.

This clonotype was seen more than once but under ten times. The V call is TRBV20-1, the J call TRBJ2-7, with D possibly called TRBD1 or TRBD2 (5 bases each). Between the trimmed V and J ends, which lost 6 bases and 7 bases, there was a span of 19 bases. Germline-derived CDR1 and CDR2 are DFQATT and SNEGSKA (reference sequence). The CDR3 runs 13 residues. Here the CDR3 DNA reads TGCAGTGCGGCTCCCCGTGAGGGGCGAGAGCAGTACTTC. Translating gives CSAAPREGREQYF.

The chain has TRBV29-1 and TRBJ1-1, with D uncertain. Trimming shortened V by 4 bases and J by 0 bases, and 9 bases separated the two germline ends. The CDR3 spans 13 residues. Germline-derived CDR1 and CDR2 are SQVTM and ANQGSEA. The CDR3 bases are TGCAGCGTTGCCCTCAGCCTGAACACTGAAGCTTTCTTT. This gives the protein CSVALSLNTEAFF.

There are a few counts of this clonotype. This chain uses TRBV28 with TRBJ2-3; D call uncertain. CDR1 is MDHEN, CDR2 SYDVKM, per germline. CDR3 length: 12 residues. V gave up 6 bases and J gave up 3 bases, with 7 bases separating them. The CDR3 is CASRQRTDTQYF. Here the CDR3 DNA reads TGTGCCAGCAGGCAACGGACAGATACGCAGTATTTT.

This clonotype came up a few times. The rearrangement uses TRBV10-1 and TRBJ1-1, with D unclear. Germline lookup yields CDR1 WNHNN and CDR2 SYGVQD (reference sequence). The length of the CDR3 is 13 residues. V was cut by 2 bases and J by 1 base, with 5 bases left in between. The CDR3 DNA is TGCGCCAGCAGTGAGGCGGCGAACACTGAAGCTTTCTTT. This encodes CASSEAANTEAFF.

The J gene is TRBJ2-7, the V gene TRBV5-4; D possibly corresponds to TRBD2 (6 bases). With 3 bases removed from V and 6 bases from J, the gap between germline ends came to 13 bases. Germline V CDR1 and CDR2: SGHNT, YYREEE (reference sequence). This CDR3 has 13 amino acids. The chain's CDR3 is CASSSGVLAEQYF. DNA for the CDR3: TGTGCCAGCAGCTCGGGGGTATTAGCCGAGCAGTACTTC.

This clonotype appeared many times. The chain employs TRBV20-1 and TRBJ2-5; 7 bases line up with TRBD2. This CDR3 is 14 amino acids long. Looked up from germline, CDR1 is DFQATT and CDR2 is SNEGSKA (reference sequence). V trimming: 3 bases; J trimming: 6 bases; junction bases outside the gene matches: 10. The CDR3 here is CSARLGLGEQTQYF. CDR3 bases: TGCAGTGCTAGGCTCGGACTAGGGGAACAGACCCAGTACTTC.

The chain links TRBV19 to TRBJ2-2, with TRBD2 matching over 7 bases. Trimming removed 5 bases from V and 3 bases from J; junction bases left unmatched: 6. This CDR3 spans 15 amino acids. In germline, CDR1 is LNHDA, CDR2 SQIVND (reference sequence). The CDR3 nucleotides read TGTGCCAGTAGTCCCGGGGGGAGGTACACCGGGGAGCTGTTTTTT. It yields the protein CASSPGGRYTGELFF.

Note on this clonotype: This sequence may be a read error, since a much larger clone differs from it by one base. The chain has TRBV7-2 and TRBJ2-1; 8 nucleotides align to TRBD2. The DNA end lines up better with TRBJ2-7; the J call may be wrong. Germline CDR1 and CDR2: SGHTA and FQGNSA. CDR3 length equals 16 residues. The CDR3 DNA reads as TGTGCCAGCAGCTTGTCAAGCGGGAGTTTCTACAATGAGCAGTACTTC. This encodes CASSLSSGSFYNEQYF.

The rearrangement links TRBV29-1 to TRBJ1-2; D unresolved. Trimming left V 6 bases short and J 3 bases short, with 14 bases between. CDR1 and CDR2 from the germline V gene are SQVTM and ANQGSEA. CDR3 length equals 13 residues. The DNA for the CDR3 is TGCAGCGTCTACTCTCCGGCTGACTATGGCTACACCTTC. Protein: CSVYSPADYGYTF.